The clone carrying this T cell receptor (beta chain) was recorded a few times. Its antigen is currently unknown. PCR amplification relied on 60 Vbeta primers (plus 13 Jbeta primers). Libraries were prepared by immunoSEQ multiplex PCR; TCRdb keeps only in-frame clonotypes and omits some of them. The sample records around 170,000 clones, over 80% being singletons. This entry belongs to a study of cytomegalovirus exposure and HLA in healthy donors. CDR3 size: 14 residues. V lost 4 bases and J lost 5, with 15 bases in between. Germline V gene data show CDR1 as MNHEY and CDR2 as SMNVEV (reference sequence). Study outcomes and limitations: About 87% or about 30% of the time was how often most TCR beta V segments were productive, according to an earlier analysis. According to reports, the classifier identified cytomegalovirus status with high specificity and sensitivity. A list of approximately 150 TCR beta chains associated with cytomegalovirus was given. Most TCRs appeared rarely, but some public TCRs recurred in many donors.

This chain connects TRBV27 to TRBJ2-7; tentative D call: TRBD2 (6 bases). This receptor was obtained from a middle-aged man in good health and CMV-seropositive. The sample consisted of PBMCs. CDR3 amino acids: CASSWNGGRDEQYF. The DNA of the CDR3 is TGTGCCAGCAGTTGGAACGGGGGACGGGACGAGCAGTACTTC.